The source of this T cell receptor beta chain is a study of T cells after yellow fever vaccination. This CDR3 spans 13 amino acids. Trimming removed 3 bases from V and 2 bases from J, with 10 bases in between. Per the germline V gene, CDR1 is DFQATT and CDR2 is SNEGSKA (reference sequence). This clonotype was seen many times. TCRdb called the 5' RACE reads again in MiXCR, with one record for every CDR3 protein. The sample contains fewer than 350,000 distinct CDR3 sequences, more than 3% of which appear only once. This sample comprised PBMCs, obtained on the day of the yellow fever booster vaccination. The clonotype comes from a man aged 18 to 30 who received the YFV17D yellow fever vaccine. The rearrangement uses TRBV20-1 and TRBJ2-5, with D maybe TRBD1 (5 bases). CDR3 sequence reads: CSASWGRQETQYF. The CDR3 DNA reads TGCAGTGCTAGTTGGGGCAGACAAGAGACCCAGTACTTC.